The clone carrying this T cell receptor beta chain was found once. The antigen is undetermined. This sample is drawn from a study of CD8 T cells in Susac syndrome. Study context: The Susac syndrome patients were therapy-naive, on corticosteroids, or on intravenous immunoglobulin alone at blood draw.

Negative isolation yielded CD4+ and CD8+ T cells, and FACS enriched TEMRA cells. Study findings and constraints: Within total CD8+ repertoires, sixteen Susac-specific public clones were found, and within CD8+ TEMRA repertoires, 4 or 5.

Random hexamers served to reverse transcribe roughly 0.45 to 1 ug RNA. Amplification of the TCR beta CDR3 was carried out by immunoSEQ multiplex PCR, which spanned a total of 54 Vbeta and 13 Jbeta segments. From the immunoSEQ multiplex PCR reads, TCRdb called clonotypes with MiXCR, one entry per CDR3 protein. The top ten hold over 0.2% of the sample, which has about 120,000 distinct CDR3 sequences, just under 95% seen once. The CDR3 has 19 amino acids. V lost 2 bases and J 6 bases, leaving 27 bases between the germline ends. Germline V CDR1 and CDR2: SGHDN, FVKESK. The sequence was obtained from a human donor with Susac syndrome. The rearrangement links TRBV14 to TRBJ2-3; a weak D match, TRBD2 (6 bases). The specimen sequenced was CD8+ T cells from PBMCs. The CDR3 sequence is CASSQPPLASEYGWDTQYF. DNA for the CDR3: TGTGCCAGCAGCCAACCCCCGCTAGCGTCGGAGTACGGTTGGGATACGCAGTATTTT.